The T cell receptor beta chain under discussion was sequenced for a study of T cells after yellow fever vaccination. MiXCR was run by TCRdb on the 5' RACE reads, yielding one entry per CDR3 protein. This sample yields roughly 340,000 distinct CDR3 sequences, of which 8.7% are seen a single time; roughly 18% belongs to the top ten. This clonotype was recorded at least ten times. CDR3 length: 12 residues. Germline CDR1 MNHNY, CDR2 SVGAGI (reference sequence). The ends were cut back, 11 bases at V and 3 bases at J, with 13 bases in the middle. This sequence joins TRBV6-6 and TRBJ1-2, with D maybe TRBD1 (5 bases). This clonotype originated in a man between 18 and 35 years old who received the YFV17D yellow fever vaccine. Specimen: PBMCs, collected on the day of the first yellow fever vaccination. The CDR3 DNA reads as TGTGCCGGGGGGATGAGGGACTATGGCTACACCTTC. Its protein product is CAGGMRDYGYTF.